One and the same sample provided the 10 T cell receptor beta chains below, sequenced in a study of blood T cell repertoires in COVID-19. Assay used: immunoSEQ multiplex PCR; TCRdb lists only in-frame clones, some missing. Of about 160,000 clones listed, roughly 88% are singletons. Sequencing was done on a sample of PBMCs or T cells enriched from blood (not recorded which). All receptors derive from a woman aged 45-65 years who had recovered from COVID-19.

The rearrangement links TRBV9 to TRBJ1-2, with D tentatively TRBD1 (6 bases). Germline V gives CDR1 SGDLS, CDR2 YYNGEE. The CDR3 is made up of 14 amino acids. The V and J ends lost 0 bases and 6 bases respectively, with 12 bases between them. CDR3 coding DNA: TGTGCCAGCAGCGTAGCGGACAGTTACCATGGCTACACCTTC. It yields the protein CASSVADSYHGYTF.

The genes are TRBV18 and TRBJ2-1; 9 bases map to TRBD1. V shed 0 bases and J 6 bases; nucleotides not matched to a gene: 9. The CDR3 is 17 amino acids. Looked up from germline, CDR1 is KGHSH and CDR2 is LQKENI. The chain's CDR3 is CASSPPTRTGAFNEQFF. In DNA, the CDR3 is TGTGCCAGCTCACCACCGACCCGGACAGGGGCCTTCAATGAGCAGTTCTTC.

The J gene is TRBJ2-1, the V gene TRBV14; 9 nucleotides align to TRBD2. CDR3 length: 15 residues. The V and J ends lost 4 bases and 9 bases, in that order; junction bases with no gene match: 10. Per the germline V gene, CDR1 is SGHDN and CDR2 is FVKESK. Written as DNA, the CDR3 is TGTGCCAGCAGCCCAGTTGCGGGGGGGGCCCTTGAGCAGTTCTTC. The encoded protein is CASSPVAGGALEQFF.

The rearrangement uses TRBV19 and TRBJ1-2; 9 nucleotides agree with TRBD1. V trimming: 7 bases; J trimming: 9 bases; junction bases outside the gene matches: 9. CDR1 and CDR2 from the germline V gene are LNHDA and SQIVND (reference sequence). This CDR3 region has 13 residues. The CDR3 sequence is CASNTGQGGRYTF. The CDR3 bases are TGTGCCAGTAACACGGGACAGGGAGGTCGCTACACCTTC.

The chain links TRBV12-3 or TRBV12-4 to TRBJ1-1; TRBD1 aligns across 10 bases. The trim removed 5 bases at V and 6 bases at J, leaving 3 bases unmatched. CDR3 length: 13 residues. The CDR3 DNA reads as TGTGCCAGCAGTCGGACAGGGGGTCCTGAAGCTTTCTTT. It translates to CASSRTGGPEAFF.

V and J are TRBV6-5 and TRBJ2-1; 9 bases agree with TRBD2. There are 15 residues in the CDR3. J was trimmed by 7 bases and V by 7 bases; bases with no gene match: 11. Germline V gene lookup returns CDR1 MNHEY and CDR2 SVGAGI. The CDR3 DNA follows: TGTGCCAGCAACGAGGTCGCGGGGGGGAGAAATGAGCAGTTCTTC. It specifies CASNEVAGGRNEQFF.

The chain recombines TRBV6-2 or TRBV6-3 with TRBJ1-5, with 9 bases identical to TRBD1. V gave up 6 bases and J gave up 5 bases; unmatched junction bases: 14. CDR1 and CDR2 (germline): MNHEY, SVGEGT. The CDR3 length is 17 residues. For the CDR3, the DNA is TGTGCCAGCAGCCCCTTGCTACAGGGGGCGAAAGATCAGCCCCAGCATTTT. Translating gives CASSPLLQGAKDQPQHF.

The chain employs TRBV2 and TRBJ1-1; 7 nucleotides line up with TRBD1. The CDR3 spans 13 residues. CDR1 and CDR2 (germline): SNHLY, FYNNEI. Germline trimming cut 6 bases from V and 6 bases from J; bases unmatched to any gene: 7. The CDR3 coding sequence is TGTGCCAGCAGGATTTTTCAGGGGGCTGAAGCTTTCTTT. Encoded protein: CASRIFQGAEAFF.

The rearrangement links TRBV20-1 to TRBJ1-1; D remains unclear. From germline, CDR1 is DFQATT and CDR2 SNEGSKA (reference sequence). Between the trimmed V and J ends, which lost 3 bases and 6 bases, there was a span of 8 bases. The CDR3 length is 11 residues. The CDR3 sequence is CSASTAAEAFF. CDR3 bases: TGCAGTGCTAGTACCGCAGCTGAAGCTTTCTTT.

DNA of the CDR3: TGTGCCAGCAGCTTCATGGGGGCGAGTCGGGACGGACTTCATGGCTACACCTTC. This gives the protein CASSFMGASRDGLHGYTF. The chain combines TRBV7-9 with TRBJ1-2, with D tentatively TRBD1 (6 bases). Germline loops: CDR1 SEHNR, CDR2 FQNEAQ (reference sequence). V was cut by 3 bases and J by 6 bases, with 26 bases left in between. The CDR3 is made up of 18 amino acids.